Shown below are 11 T cell receptor beta chains from a single sample sequenced in a study of Ad26.COV2.S vaccination and SARS-CoV-2 variants. Treatment: 15 to 20 received Ad26.COV2.S at low or high dose, single or two shots; about 5 received placebo; per-sample allocation not given. Day 63 after the first injection of vaccine or placebo was the sampling time. Only in-frame clones appear in the TCRdb table, and some are missing; sequencing was by immunoSEQ multiplex PCR. This table holds around 340,000 clones, less than 90% found once. The source was peripheral blood, collected in a trial of Ad26.COV2.S vaccine versus placebo. These receptors were collected from a person aged 18-60 years who received the Ad26.COV2.S COVID-19 vaccine or a placebo.

V gene TRBV5-1 combines with J gene TRBJ2-2; 8 positions agree with TRBD1. CDR1 and CDR2 (germline): SGHRS, YFSETQ. V trimming: 3 bases; J trimming: 13 bases; junction bases outside the gene matches: 14. CDR3 length: 15 residues. This CDR3 is CASSSGTQGATGLFF. In DNA, the CDR3 is TGCGCCAGCAGCTCTGGGACTCAGGGGGCCACGGGGCTGTTTTTT.

This clone appeared a few times. The chain couples TRBV2 to TRBJ2-7; D could derive from TRBD1 or TRBD2 (5 bases each). Germline CDR1 and CDR2: SNHLY and FYNNEI. The CDR3 consists of 15 residues. V dropped 1 base and J dropped 1 base, with 11 bases sitting between them. In nucleotides, the CDR3 is TGTGCCAGCAGTGAAGATCGGGGCTTATCCTACGAGCAGTACTTC. This encodes CASSEDRGLSYEQYF.

The CDR3 protein is CASSDFGETQYF. The CDR3, as DNA: TGTGCCAGCAGCGACTTCGGGGAGACCCAGTACTTC. This rearrangement joins TRBV7-9 to TRBJ2-5; unclear D gene. The germline CDR1 and CDR2 sequences are SEHNR and FQNEAQ (reference sequence). The V end lost 5 bases, the J end lost 5 bases, and 9 bases lay between the germline ends. There are 12 residues in the CDR3.

This sequence joins TRBV2 and TRBJ2-1; TRBD2 matches 7 bases. Germline V CDR1 and CDR2: SNHLY, FYNNEI. V lost 6 bases and J lost 5; bases outside the gene matches: 4. The CDR3 is made up of 13 amino acids. CDR3 in DNA: TGTGCCAGCAGGCAGCTAGCGGACAATGAGCAGTTCTTC. Its protein product is CASRQLADNEQFF.

The chain employs TRBV9 and TRBJ2-1, with 8 bases that match TRBD1. Trimming cost V 1 base and J 9 bases; bases outside gene matches: 9. In germline, CDR1 is SGDLS, CDR2 YYNGEE. The CDR3 is made up of 15 amino acids. As DNA, the CDR3 is TGTGCCAGCAGCGTAAGGACAGGGTCGTTTGGTGAGCAGTTCTTC. Translation: CASSVRTGSFGEQFF.

On this clone: The same CDR3 also results from other DNA sequences found in this sample. The genes are TRBV5-4 and TRBJ1-5; D possibly corresponds to TRBD1 (5 bases). Trimming left V 1 base short and J 2 bases short, with 7 bases between. Germline-derived CDR1 and CDR2 are SGHNT and YYREEE (reference sequence). The length of the CDR3 is 14 residues. As DNA, the CDR3 is TGTGCCAGCAGCTTGCGGGGGGGCAATCAGCCCCAGCATTTT. Protein sequence: CASSLRGGNQPQHF. The full variable domain, in which reference TRBV5-4 and TRBJ1-5 provide the parts outside the CDR3, is ETGVTQSPTHLIKTRGQQVTLRCSSQSGHNTVSWYQQALGQGPQFIFQYYREEENGRGNFPPRFSGLQFPNYSSELNVNALELDDSALYLCASSLRGGNQPQHFGDGTRLSIL.

The genes are TRBV28 and TRBJ2-3; D gene uncertain. This CDR3 has 15 amino acids. The germline CDR1 and CDR2 sequences are MDHEN and SYDVKM. V lost 3 bases and J lost 3, with 13 bases in between. The CDR3 protein is CASSFARPSTDTQYF. For the CDR3, the DNA is TGTGCCAGCAGTTTTGCCAGACCATCGACAGATACGCAGTATTTT.

This clone was observed a single time. The chain combines TRBV29-1 with TRBJ2-3, with 12 nucleotides matching TRBD2. V lost 4 bases to trimming and J lost 4 bases; unmatched junction nucleotides: 6. Germline values: CDR1 SQVTM, CDR2 ANQGSEA. The length of the CDR3 is 15 residues. CDR3 sequence reads: CSVVPSGGASDTQYF. For the CDR3, the DNA is TGCAGCGTTGTTCCTAGCGGGGGGGCGTCAGATACGCAGTATTTT.

This rearrangement joins TRBV2 to TRBJ2-1, with D possibly TRBD2 on 6 matching bases. The CDR3 contains 15 residues. V was cut by 7 bases and J by 3 bases, with 16 bases left in between. From germline, CDR1 is SNHLY and CDR2 FYNNEI. The CDR3 region is CASNGRTYFYNEQFF. The CDR3 bases are TGTGCCAGCAATGGGAGGACCTACTTCTACAATGAGCAGTTCTTC.

CDR3 amino acids: CASRTEIHQPQHF. CDR3 DNA: TGTGCCAGTCGGACGGAGATTCATCAGCCCCAGCATTTT. V gene TRBV6-5 combines with J gene TRBJ1-5; D not resolved. CDR3 size: 13 residues. Germline V lookup: CDR1 MNHEY, CDR2 SVGAGI. Trimming cost V 9 bases and J 5 bases, with 14 bases left between them.

The chain employs TRBV19 and TRBJ2-3; D is perhaps TRBD2 (6 bases). CDR1 is LNHDA, CDR2 SQIVND, per germline (reference sequence). The CDR3 is 15 amino acids. Deletions cut 6 bases from V and 4 bases from J, with 17 bases between. The CDR3 loop is CASRHRRDQADTQYF. CDR3 DNA sequence: TGTGCCAGTAGGCATAGGCGGGACCAGGCAGATACGCAGTATTTT.